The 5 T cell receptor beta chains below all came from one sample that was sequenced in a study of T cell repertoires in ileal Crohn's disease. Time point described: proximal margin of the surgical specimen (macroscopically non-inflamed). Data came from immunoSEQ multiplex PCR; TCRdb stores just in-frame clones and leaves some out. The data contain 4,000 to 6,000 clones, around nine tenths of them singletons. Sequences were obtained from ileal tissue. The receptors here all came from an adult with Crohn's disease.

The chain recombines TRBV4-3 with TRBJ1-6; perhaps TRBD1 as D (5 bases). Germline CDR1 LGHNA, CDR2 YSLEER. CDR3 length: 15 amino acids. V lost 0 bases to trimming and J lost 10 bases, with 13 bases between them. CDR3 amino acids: CASSQDGGLRSPLHF. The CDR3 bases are TGCGCCAGCAGCCAAGATGGGGGACTCCGGTCACCCCTCCACTTT.

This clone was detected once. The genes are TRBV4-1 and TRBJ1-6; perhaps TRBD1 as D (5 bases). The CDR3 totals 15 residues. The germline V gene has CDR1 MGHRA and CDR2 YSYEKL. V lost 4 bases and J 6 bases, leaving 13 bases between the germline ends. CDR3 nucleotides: TGCGCCAGCAGCCGTGATGGGACGGGTAATTCACCCCTCCACTTT. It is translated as CASSRDGTGNSPLHF.

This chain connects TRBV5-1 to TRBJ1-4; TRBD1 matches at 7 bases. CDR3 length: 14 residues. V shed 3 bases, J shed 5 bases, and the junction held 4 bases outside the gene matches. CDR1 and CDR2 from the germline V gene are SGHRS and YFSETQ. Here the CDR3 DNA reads TGCGCCAGCAGCTCGACAGGGTCGAATGAAAAACTGTTTTTT. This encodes CASSSTGSNEKLFF.

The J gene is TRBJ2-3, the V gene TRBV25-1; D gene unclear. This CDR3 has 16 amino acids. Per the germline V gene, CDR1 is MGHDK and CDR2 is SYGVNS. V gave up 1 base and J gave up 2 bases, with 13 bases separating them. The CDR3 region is CASSEFRAQLTDTQYF. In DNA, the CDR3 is TGTGCCAGCAGTGAATTTAGGGCTCAACTCACAGATACGCAGTATTTT.

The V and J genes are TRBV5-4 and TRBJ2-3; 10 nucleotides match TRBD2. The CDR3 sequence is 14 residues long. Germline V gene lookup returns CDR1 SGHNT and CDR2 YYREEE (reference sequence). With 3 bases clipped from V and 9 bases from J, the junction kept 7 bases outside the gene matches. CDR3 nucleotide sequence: TGTGCCAGCAGCTCAAGCGGGGGGGCAGGGACGCAGTATTTT. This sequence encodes CASSSSGGAGTQYF.